Listed here are 4 T cell receptor beta chains from one sample, sequenced in a study of T-cell reconstitution after alpha-beta-depleted transplantation in children. It was with unique molecular identifiers that the TCRbeta library was prepared. From the PCR reads, TCRdb called clonotypes with MiXCR, one entry per CDR3 protein. The sample has approximately 230,000 distinct CDR3 sequences, 20% to 30% seen once. The sample consisted of PBMCs, mostly from graft donor cells, taken 360 days after TCRalphabeta/CD19-depleted stem cell transplant. These receptor sequences come from a female patient under 10 years old who had a stem cell transplant for congenital amegakaryocytic thrombocytopenia, so the T cells may come from the graft donor.

V and J are TRBV14 and TRBJ2-3; D is possibly TRBD1 or TRBD2 (5 bases each). V was trimmed by 3 bases and J by 2 bases, leaving 18 bases between them. CDR1 is SGHDN, CDR2 FVKESK, per germline. CDR3 size: 17 residues. The CDR3 region has the DNA TGTGCCAGCAGCCAGGGTCCGGGACGGATAAACACAGATACGCAGTATTTT. Residues: CASSQGPGRINTDTQYF.

This clonotype was observed a few times. V and J are TRBV6-2 or TRBV6-3 and TRBJ2-5; the D is unclear. This CDR3 has 16 amino acids. Trimming took off 4 bases at V and 0 bases at J, with 15 bases between the two ends. The germline V gene encodes CDR1 MNHEY and CDR2 SVGEGT. As DNA, the CDR3 is TGTGCCAGCAGTTTCCCGTGGTCCCCCAACCAAGAGACCCAGTACTTC. Its translation: CASSFPWSPNQETQYF.

This clonotype was seen a few times. The chain has TRBV11-2 and TRBJ1-1; unclear D gene. Germline V gene sequence: CDR1 SGHAT, CDR2 FQNNGV. V lost 5 bases and J 7 bases, leaving 14 bases between the germline ends. This CDR3 has 13 amino acids. DNA for the CDR3: TGTGCCAGCAGCATCGGACGAACTCATGAAGCTTTCTTT. Translation: CASSIGRTHEAFF. Drawing the rest from reference TRBV11-2 and TRBJ1-1, the complete variable domain is EAGVAQSPRYKIIEKRQSVAFWCNPISGHATLYWYQQILGQGPKLLIQFQNNGVVDDSQLPKDRFSAERLKGVDSTLKIQPAKLEDSAVYLCASSIGRTHEAFFGQGTRLTVV.

The chain uses TRBV11-2 and TRBJ2-7; tentative D call: TRBD1 (5 bases). Deletions cut 1 base from V and 3 bases from J, with 10 bases between. The CDR3 runs to 14 residues. Per the germline V gene, CDR1 is SGHAT and CDR2 is FQNNGV. The CDR3 sequence is CASSLGGTYYEQYF. The DNA of the CDR3 is TGTGCCAGCAGCTTAGGGGGCACATACTACGAGCAGTACTTC.